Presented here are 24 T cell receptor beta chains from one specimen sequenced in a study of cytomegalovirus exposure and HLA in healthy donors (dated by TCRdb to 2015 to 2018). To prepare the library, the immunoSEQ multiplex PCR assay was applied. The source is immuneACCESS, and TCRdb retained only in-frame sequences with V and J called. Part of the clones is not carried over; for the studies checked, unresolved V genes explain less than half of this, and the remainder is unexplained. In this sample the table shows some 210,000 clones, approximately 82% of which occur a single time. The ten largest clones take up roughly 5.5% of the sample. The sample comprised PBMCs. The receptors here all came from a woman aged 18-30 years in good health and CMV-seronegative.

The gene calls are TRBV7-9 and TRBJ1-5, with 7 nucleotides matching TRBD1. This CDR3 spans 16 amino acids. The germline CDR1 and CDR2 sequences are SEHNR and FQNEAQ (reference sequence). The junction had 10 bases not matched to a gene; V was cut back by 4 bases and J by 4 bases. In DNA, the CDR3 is TGTGCCAGCAGCTCCTTCCCGGACAGGAGGAATCAGCCCCAGCATTTT. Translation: CASSSFPDRRNQPQHF.

The CDR3 region is CASSSRTRPRGTGELFF. In DNA form, the CDR3 reads TGTGCCAGCAGCTCCAGGACACGGCCACGCGGCACCGGGGAGCTGTTTTTT. The chain employs TRBV5-4 and TRBJ2-2, with a tentative D call TRBD1 (5 bases). The V end lost 3 bases, the J end lost 4 bases, and 19 bases lay between the germline ends. The CDR3 is 17 residues long. Germline assignment: CDR1 SGHNT and CDR2 YYREEE (reference sequence).

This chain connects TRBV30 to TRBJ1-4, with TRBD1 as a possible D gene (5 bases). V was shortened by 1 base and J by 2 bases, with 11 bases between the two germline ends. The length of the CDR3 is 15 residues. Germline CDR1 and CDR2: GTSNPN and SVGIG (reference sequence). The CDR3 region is CAWSGEGKTNEKLFF. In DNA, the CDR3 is TGTGCCTGGAGTGGGGAGGGGAAGACTAATGAAAAACTGTTTTTT.

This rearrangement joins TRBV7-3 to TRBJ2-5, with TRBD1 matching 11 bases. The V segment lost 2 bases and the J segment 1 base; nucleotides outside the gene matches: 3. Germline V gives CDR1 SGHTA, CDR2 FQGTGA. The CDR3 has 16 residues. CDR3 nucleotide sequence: TGTGCCAGCAGCTTAGGGACAGGGGGTTTCCAAGAGACCCAGTACTTC. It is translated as CASSLGTGGFQETQYF.

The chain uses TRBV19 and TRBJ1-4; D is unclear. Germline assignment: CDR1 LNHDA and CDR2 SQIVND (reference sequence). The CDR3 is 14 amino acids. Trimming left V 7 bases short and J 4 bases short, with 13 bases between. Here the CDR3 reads CASTGRPNNEKLFF. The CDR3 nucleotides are TGTGCCAGTACCGGGCGTCCAAATAATGAAAAACTGTTTTTT.

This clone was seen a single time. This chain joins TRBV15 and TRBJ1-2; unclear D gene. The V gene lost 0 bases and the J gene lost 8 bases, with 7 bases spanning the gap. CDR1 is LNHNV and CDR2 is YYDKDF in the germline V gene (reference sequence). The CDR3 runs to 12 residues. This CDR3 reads CATSRDVRGYTF. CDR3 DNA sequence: TGTGCCACCAGCAGAGATGTGCGGGGCTACACCTTC.

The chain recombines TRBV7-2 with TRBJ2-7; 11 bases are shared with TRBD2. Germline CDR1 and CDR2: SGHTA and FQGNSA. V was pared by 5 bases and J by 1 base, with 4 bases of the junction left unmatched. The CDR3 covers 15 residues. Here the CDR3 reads CASSLTSGASYEQYF. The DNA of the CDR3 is TGTGCCAGCAGCCTGACTAGCGGGGCATCCTACGAGCAGTACTTC.

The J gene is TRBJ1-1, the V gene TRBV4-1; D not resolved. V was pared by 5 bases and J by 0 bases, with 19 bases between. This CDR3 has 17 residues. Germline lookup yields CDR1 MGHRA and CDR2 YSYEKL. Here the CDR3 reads CASSRMRESYMNTEAFF. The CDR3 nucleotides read TGCGCCAGCAGCAGGATGCGGGAATCGTATATGAACACTGAAGCTTTCTTT.

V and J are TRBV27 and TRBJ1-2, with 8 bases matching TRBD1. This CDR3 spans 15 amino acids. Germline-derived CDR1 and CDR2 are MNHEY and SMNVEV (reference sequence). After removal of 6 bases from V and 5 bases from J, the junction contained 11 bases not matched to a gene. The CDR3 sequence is CASRDRASGTYGYTF. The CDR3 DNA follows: TGTGCCAGCAGGGACAGGGCTTCAGGGACATATGGCTACACCTTC.

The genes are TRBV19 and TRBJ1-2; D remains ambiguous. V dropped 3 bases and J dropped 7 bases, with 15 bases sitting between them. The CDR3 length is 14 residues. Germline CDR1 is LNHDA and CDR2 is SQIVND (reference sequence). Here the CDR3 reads CASSMVGRTGGYTF. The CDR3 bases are TGTGCCAGTAGTATGGTGGGCAGGACCGGTGGCTACACCTTC.

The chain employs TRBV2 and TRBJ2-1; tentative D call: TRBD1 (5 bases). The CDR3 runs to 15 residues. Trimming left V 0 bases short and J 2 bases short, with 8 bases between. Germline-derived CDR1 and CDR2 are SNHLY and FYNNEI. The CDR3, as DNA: TGTGCCAGCAGTGAAGCGCTAGGGGCCTACAATGAGCAGTTCTTC. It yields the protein CASSEALGAYNEQFF. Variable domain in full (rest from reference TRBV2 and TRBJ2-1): EPEVTQTPSHQVTQMGQEVILRCVPISNHLYFYWYRQILGQKVEFLVSFYNNEISEKSEIFDDQFSVERPDGSNFTLKIRSTKLEDSAMYFCASSEALGAYNEQFFGPGTRLTVL.

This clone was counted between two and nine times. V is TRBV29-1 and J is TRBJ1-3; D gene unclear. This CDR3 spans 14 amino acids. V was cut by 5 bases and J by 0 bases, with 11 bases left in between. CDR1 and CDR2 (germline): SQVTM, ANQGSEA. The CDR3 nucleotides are TGCAGCGTTAACCGAGTGGTCTCTGGAAACACCATATATTTT. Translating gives CSVNRVVSGNTIYF.

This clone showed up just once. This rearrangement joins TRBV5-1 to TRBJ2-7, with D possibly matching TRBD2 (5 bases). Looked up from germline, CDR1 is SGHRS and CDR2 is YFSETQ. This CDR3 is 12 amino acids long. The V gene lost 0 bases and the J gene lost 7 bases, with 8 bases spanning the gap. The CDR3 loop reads CASSLGGAEQYF. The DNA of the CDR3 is TGCGCCAGCAGCTTGGGGGGAGCAGAGCAGTACTTC.

CDR3 amino acids: CASSHSGGTGGYEQYF. The CDR3 region has the DNA TGCGCCAGCAGCCACTCCGGCGGGACAGGGGGCTACGAGCAGTACTTC. The gene calls are TRBV4-1 and TRBJ2-7, with 11 bases lining up with TRBD1. This CDR3 has 16 residues. The trim removed 3 bases at V and 3 bases at J, leaving 7 bases unmatched. CDR1 is MGHRA and CDR2 is YSYEKL in the germline V gene.

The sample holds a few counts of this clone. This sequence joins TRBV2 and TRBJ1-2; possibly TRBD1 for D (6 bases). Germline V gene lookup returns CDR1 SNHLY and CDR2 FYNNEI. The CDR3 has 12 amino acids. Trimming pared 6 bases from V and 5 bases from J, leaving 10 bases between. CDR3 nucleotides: TGTGCCAGCAGGGGGGCGGCATATGGCTACACCTTC. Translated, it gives CASRGAAYGYTF.

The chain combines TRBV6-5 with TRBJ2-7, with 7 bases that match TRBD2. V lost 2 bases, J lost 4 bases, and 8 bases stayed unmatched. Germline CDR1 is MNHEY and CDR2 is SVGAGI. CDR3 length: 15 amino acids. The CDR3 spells CASSYRAGVNYEQYF. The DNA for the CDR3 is TGTGCCAGCAGTTACCGGGCGGGAGTCAATTACGAGCAGTACTTC.

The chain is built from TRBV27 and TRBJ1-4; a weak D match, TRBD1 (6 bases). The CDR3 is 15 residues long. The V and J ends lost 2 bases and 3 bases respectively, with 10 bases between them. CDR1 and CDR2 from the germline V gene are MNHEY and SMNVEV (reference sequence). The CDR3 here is CASSLLGAANEKLFF. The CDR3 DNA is TGTGCCAGCAGTTTACTGGGGGCGGCTAATGAAAAACTGTTTTTT.

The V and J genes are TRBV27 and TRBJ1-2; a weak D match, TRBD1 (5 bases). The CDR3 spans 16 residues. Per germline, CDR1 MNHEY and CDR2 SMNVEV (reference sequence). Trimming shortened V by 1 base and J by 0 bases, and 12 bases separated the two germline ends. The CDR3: CASSLFDSGANYGYTF. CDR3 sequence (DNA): TGTGCCAGCAGTTTATTCGACAGTGGGGCTAACTATGGCTACACCTTC.

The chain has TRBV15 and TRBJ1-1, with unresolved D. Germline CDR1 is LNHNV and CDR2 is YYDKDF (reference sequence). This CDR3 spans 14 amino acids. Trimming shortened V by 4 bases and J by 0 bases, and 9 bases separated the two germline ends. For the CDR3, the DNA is TGTGCCACCAGCAATTTACTCATGAACACTGAAGCTTTCTTT. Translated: CATSNLLMNTEAFF.

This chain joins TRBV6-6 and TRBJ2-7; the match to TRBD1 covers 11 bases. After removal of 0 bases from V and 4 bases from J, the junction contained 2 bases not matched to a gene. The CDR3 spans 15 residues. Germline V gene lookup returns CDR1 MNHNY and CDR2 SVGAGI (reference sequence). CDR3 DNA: TGTGCCAGCAGTTACTCTGGGACAGGGGGATACGAGCAGTACTTC. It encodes CASSYSGTGGYEQYF.

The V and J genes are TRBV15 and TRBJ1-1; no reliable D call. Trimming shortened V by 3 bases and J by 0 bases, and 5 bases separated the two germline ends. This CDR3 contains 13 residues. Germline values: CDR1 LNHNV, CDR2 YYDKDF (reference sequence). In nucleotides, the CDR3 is TGTGCCACCAGCAGGACTTTGAACACTGAAGCTTTCTTT. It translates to CATSRTLNTEAFF.

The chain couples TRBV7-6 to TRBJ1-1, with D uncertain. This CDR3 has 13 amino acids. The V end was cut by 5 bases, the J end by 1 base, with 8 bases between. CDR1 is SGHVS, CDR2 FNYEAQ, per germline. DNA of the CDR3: TGTGCCAGCAGCGCCCGGACGAACACTGAAGCTTTCTTT. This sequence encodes CASSARTNTEAFF.

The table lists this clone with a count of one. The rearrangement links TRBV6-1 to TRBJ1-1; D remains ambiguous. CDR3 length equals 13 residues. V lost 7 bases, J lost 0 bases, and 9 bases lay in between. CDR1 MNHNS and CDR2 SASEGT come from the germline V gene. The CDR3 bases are TGTGCCAGCACCGGACGATTGAACACTGAAGCTTTCTTT. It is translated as CASTGRLNTEAFF.

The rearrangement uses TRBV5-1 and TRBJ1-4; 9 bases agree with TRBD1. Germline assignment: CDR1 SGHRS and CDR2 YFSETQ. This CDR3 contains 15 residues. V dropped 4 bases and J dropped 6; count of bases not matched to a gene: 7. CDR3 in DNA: TGCGCCAGCAGCGGGCAGGGACAGGGTCATGAAAAACTGTTTTTT. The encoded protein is CASSGQGQGHEKLFF. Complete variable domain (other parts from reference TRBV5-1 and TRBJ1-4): KAGVTQTPRYLIKTRGQQVTLSCSPISGHRSVSWYQQTPGQGLQFLFEYFSETQRNKGNFPGRFSGRQFSNSRSEMNVSTLELGDSALYLCASSGQGQGHEKLFFGSGTQLSVL.